This record looks at one T cell receptor (beta chain) sequence and its context. Its antigen is currently unknown. This entry comes from a study of cytomegalovirus exposure and HLA in healthy donors. Overall study results and limits: Later on, an analysis showed TCR association rates differing by HLA locus, with DRB1 the most and HLA-C the fewest. Cytomegalovirus-associated TCR beta chains were listed, numbering roughly 150.

PCR involved 60 Vbeta and 13 Jbeta primers. In the source study's methods: Unique TCR beta chains totaled roughly 80 million in a later count, with around 11 million of them shared. The table came from immunoSEQ multiplex PCR; TCRdb's copy has only in-frame clones and leaves some out. V, J and clone size are those of that table, while D and trimming were read from the DNA. This sample yields 140,000 to 150,000 clones, of which about a tenth are seen a single time; approximately 1.8% belongs to the top ten. There are 15 residues in the CDR3. The germline V gene encodes CDR1 SGHTA and CDR2 FQGNSA. Trimming shortened V by 5 bases and J by 3 bases, and 14 bases separated the two germline ends.

The specimen sequenced was PBMCs. This clonotype was sampled from a male donor in good health and CMV-seronegative. The rearrangement joins TRBV7-2 to TRBJ1-5; TRBD1 is a possible D gene (5 bases). The CDR3: CASSKSGGSNQPQHF. CDR3 nucleotide sequence: TGTGCCAGCAGCAAATCGGGGGGTTCCAATCAGCCCCAGCATTTT.